This TCR beta chain was found in a study of Ad26.COV2.S vaccination and SARS-CoV-2 variants (dated by TCRdb to 2020 to 2022). Regarding the study in general: Vaccine-arm donors were drawn from COV1001, a multicentre, randomized, double-blind, placebo-controlled phase I-IIa trial of Ad26.COV2.S in healthy adults. Dosing of Ad26.COV2.S was intramuscular, at either 5x10^10 or 1x10^11 viral particles, delivered as one shot or as two shots spaced 56 days apart. TCRbeta repertoire sequencing served as the tool for gauging how specific and how broad the SARS-CoV-2-reactive T cell receptors were following Ad26.COV2.S vaccination. A total of roughly 32 samples were included in the TCR-sequenced set, comprising approximately 20 Ad26.COV2.S vaccine recipients, 5 placebo recipients and 8 SARS-CoV-2 convalescent individuals. Trial participants were randomized into five groups of five: low-dose or high-dose Ad26.COV2.S given once or twice, or placebo on both occasions. Throughout the experiments and outcome assessment, investigators stayed blinded to trial group allocation.

What the treatment or condition label conveys for this sample: roughly 20 received Ad26.COV2.S at low or high dose, single or two shots; several received placebo; per-sample allocation not given. Repertoires of vaccine and placebo recipients were sequenced from samples taken on day 63 after the first injection. Between 29 July and 7 August 2020, Cohort 1b enrolled 25 adults aged 18-55 years at one site in Boston, USA. Ad26.COV2.S was a replication-incompetent adenovirus type 26 vector that expressed a prefusion-stabilized SARS-CoV-2 spike protein derived from the original Wuhan strain. TCRbeta CDR3 regions were sequenced with the immunoSEQ Assay. After extraction, genomic DNA underwent amplification by bias-controlled multiplex PCR, followed by high-throughput sequencing. In the authors' own workflow: To quantify the absolute abundance of each unique TCRbeta CDR3 region, sequences were collapsed and filtered. T cell fraction was estimated by normalizing TCRbeta template counts to usable DNA, with usable DNA measured through amplification of reference genes found in all nucleated cells. Repertoire TCRs were annotated as SARS-CoV-2-specific by exact matching of V gene, CDR3 amino acid sequence and J gene to a known reactive TCR set. The reference SARS-CoV-2 TCR set was derived from MIRA and filtered for enrichment in COVID-19-positive ImmuneCODE repertoires, a step that removed public or cross-reactive TCRs. Using the MIRA antigens, annotated TCRs were further analysed by specific ORF or by position within an ORF. Depth was the summed frequency of annotated unique rearrangements, while breadth was defined as annotated unique rearrangements over total unique productive rearrangements. Two-sided Wilcoxon rank-sum tests were applied when comparing TCR breadth between groups. TCRdb took over this immuneACCESS table, retaining in-frame rearrangements with V and J assigned. Such tables are incomplete; in checked studies, under half of the missing clones stem from an unresolved V gene, and the remainder is unexplained. D and trimming come from the DNA, and the V and J calls and clone size come from that table. Here the sample has hundreds of thousands of clones; about 93% occur a single time. Approximately 12% of the sample is taken by the ten largest.

General conclusions and limits of the study: Compared with placebo recipients, Ad26.COV2.S recipients showed higher spike-specific TCR breadth (P = 0.0014). The authors noted that the TCR breadth and depth analyses may have underestimated total T cell responses. The study was not powered to compare responses between vaccine doses or regimens. Comparable non-spike TCR breadth was observed between vaccine and placebo recipients, consistent with only spike being contained in the vaccine. After vaccination, spike-specific CD8+ and CD4+ T cell responses were reported to show substantial breadth.

A remark on this clone: This receptor's antigen is unknown. Compared with germline, one end of the junction differs, possibly owing to a read error.

Taken from the germline V gene (reference sequence), the CDR1 and CDR2 loops are SSHAT and FNYEAQ. Spanning cysteine to phenylalanine, the CDR3 consists of 15 amino acids. CDR3 DNA only is kept here, 45 bases in frame from base 1. This receptor was obtained from a person between 18 and 65 years old who received the Ad26.COV2.S COVID-19 vaccine or a placebo. Here the chain combines TRBV7-7 and TRBJ2-2; the central 11 bases match TRBD2. The sample was peripheral blood, taken in a trial of Ad26.COV2.S vaccine versus placebo. The CDR3 region reads CASSTSGSGTGELFF. The DNA reads as follows: TGTGCTAGCAGTACTAGCGGGAGTGGCACCGGGGAGCTGTTTTTT.